This entry is about one TCR beta chain. The germline V gene encodes CDR1 DFQATT and CDR2 SNEGSKA (reference sequence). There are 13 residues in the CDR3. V was shortened by 6 bases and J by 6 bases, with 17 bases between the two germline ends. Unique molecular identifiers tagged individual cDNA molecules. Each CDR3 protein gets one entry after TCRdb re-called the 5' RACE reads with MiXCR. This table holds fewer than 80,000 distinct CDR3 sequences, about 12% found once. This entry comes from a study of early T cells in non-severe SARS-CoV-2 infection. The TCR sequence derives from an adult who was a healthcare worker with PCR-confirmed SARS-CoV-2 infection or an uninfected control (not recorded which). The sequenced material came from whole blood. This chain connects TRBV20-1 to TRBJ2-5; D remains unclear. The DNA for the CDR3 is TGCAGTGCCCCCGACGGGCGAGGAAAGACCCAGTACTTC. It translates to CSAPDGRGKTQYF.